Below are 26 T cell receptor beta chains sequenced from a single sample in a study of control samples from healthy donors and cancer patients. Sequenced by immunoSEQ multiplex PCR; TCRdb stores in-frame clones only, minus some. Counted here are nearly 200,000 clones, roughly nine tenths occurring once; the ten biggest clones make up around 1.9%. Material for sequencing was blood. The source of these receptors is a man in his thirties or forties in good health.

The gene calls are TRBV7-9 and TRBJ2-5, with 12 positions matching TRBD2. The ends lost 3 bases at V and 4 bases at J; junction bases unmatched: 12. This CDR3 comprises 18 residues. Germline CDR1 is SEHNR and CDR2 is FQNEAQ (reference sequence). As DNA, the CDR3 is TGTGCCAGCAGCTTGAGACCCGTGACTAGCGGGGGAGGAGAGACCCAGTACTTC. As protein: CASSLRPVTSGGGETQYF.

The rearrangement uses TRBV18 and TRBJ2-5; D is possibly TRBD2 (6 bases). Germline CDR1 and CDR2: KGHSH and LQKENI. The CDR3 covers 11 residues. V was clipped by 3 bases and J by 11 bases, with 10 bases between them. The CDR3 nucleotides are TGTGCCAGCTCACCGCGGGACCTGCAGTACTTC. Amino acid sequence: CASSPRDLQYF.

The gene calls are TRBV19 and TRBJ1-6; 9 nucleotides align to TRBD1. CDR1 and CDR2 from the germline V gene are LNHDA and SQIVND (reference sequence). The V segment lost 2 bases and the J segment 7 bases; nucleotides outside the gene matches: 6. CDR3 length: 16 amino acids. The CDR3 DNA follows: TGTGCCAGTAGTATAAATGGGGGACAGGGAAATTCACCCCTCCACTTT. Protein sequence: CASSINGGQGNSPLHF.

This chain uses TRBV6-1 with TRBJ1-1; D not resolved. This CDR3 has 15 residues. Germline V CDR1 and CDR2: MNHNS, SASEGT. The V end was cut by 2 bases, the J end by 1 base, with 11 bases between. The CDR3 sequence is CASSETGSGNTEAFF. The DNA of the CDR3 is TGTGCCAGCAGTGAAACTGGCTCGGGGAACACTGAAGCTTTCTTT.

V usage is TRBV27 and J usage is TRBJ2-1; TRBD1 matches at 9 bases. Trimming at V came to 6 bases and at J to 7 bases, leaving 7 bases not matched to a gene. The CDR3 runs 14 residues. Germline V gene data show CDR1 as MNHEY and CDR2 as SMNVEV (reference sequence). CDR3 loop: CASSIGTGRNEQFF. DNA for the CDR3: TGTGCCAGCAGCATTGGGACAGGGAGGAATGAGCAGTTCTTC.

The chain links TRBV6-5 to TRBJ2-3; tentatively, D is TRBD2 (5 bases). Germline V gives CDR1 MNHEY, CDR2 SVGAGI. Between the trimmed V and J ends, which lost 6 bases and 0 bases, there was a span of 13 bases. The CDR3 is 15 amino acids. The CDR3: CASRPDLGSTDTQYF. In DNA form, the CDR3 reads TGTGCCAGCAGGCCGGACTTGGGGAGCACAGATACGCAGTATTTT.

This sequence joins TRBV5-1 and TRBJ1-4; no firm D call. V dropped 0 bases and J dropped 2 bases, with 8 bases sitting between them. CDR1 SGHRS and CDR2 YFSETQ come from the germline V gene. This CDR3 comprises 15 residues. CDR3 protein: CASSLALRTNEKLFF. The CDR3 DNA is TGCGCCAGCAGCTTGGCCCTGAGGACTAATGAAAAACTGTTTTTT.

The chain carries TRBV20-1 and TRBJ2-4, with TRBD2 matching over 7 bases. Trimming cost V 3 bases and J 2 bases; bases outside gene matches: 4. CDR3 length: 14 amino acids. Germline CDR1 DFQATT, CDR2 SNEGSKA (reference sequence). CDR3 sequence reads: CSASLGGTKNIQYF. DNA for the CDR3: TGCAGTGCTAGTCTCGGGGGGACCAAAAACATTCAGTACTTC.

The chain uses TRBV11-2 and TRBJ1-1; 9 bases are shared with TRBD1. V trimming: 5 bases; J trimming: 1 base; junction bases outside the gene matches: 11. This CDR3 spans 17 amino acids. CDR1 and CDR2 from the germline V gene are SGHAT and FQNNGV. CDR3 nucleotide sequence: TGTGCCAGCAGCCTCGAACCATGGACAGGGGAGAACACTGAAGCTTTCTTT. This sequence encodes CASSLEPWTGENTEAFF.

V is TRBV11-2 and J is TRBJ2-7, with 12 bases matching TRBD1. Trimming removed 1 base from V and 6 bases from J; junction bases left unmatched: 4. This CDR3 is built from 15 residues. CDR1 is SGHAT and CDR2 is FQNNGV in the germline V gene. CDR3 amino acids: CASSLVGTGGTEQYF. The CDR3 nucleotides read TGTGCCAGCAGCTTAGTGGGGACAGGGGGCACCGAGCAGTACTTC. Full variable domain (outside the CDR3, taken from reference TRBV11-2 and TRBJ2-7): EAGVAQSPRYKIIEKRQSVAFWCNPISGHATLYWYQQILGQGPKLLIQFQNNGVVDDSQLPKDRFSAERLKGVDSTLKIQPAKLEDSAVYLCASSLVGTGGTEQYFGPGTRLTVT.

The chain joins TRBV10-3 to TRBJ2-3, with D tentatively TRBD2 (6 bases). The CDR3 runs to 13 residues. V lost 4 bases, J lost 4 bases, and 9 bases lay in between. Germline V gene sequence: CDR1 ENHRY, CDR2 SYGVKD. CDR3 protein: CAISGREADTQYF. CDR3 nucleotides: TGTGCCATCAGTGGCAGGGAGGCAGATACGCAGTATTTT.

The rearrangement joins TRBV7-8 to TRBJ1-5; TRBD1 might be the D (6 bases). The germline CDR1 and CDR2 sequences are SGHVS and FQNEAQ. V gave up 2 bases and J gave up 6 bases, with 8 bases separating them. The CDR3 is 13 amino acids. The CDR3 DNA reads as TGTGCCAGCAGCTTAACAGGGACTCAGCCCCAGCATTTT. Its translation: CASSLTGTQPQHF.

The chain is built from TRBV7-9 and TRBJ1-2; D is uncertain. Trimming removed 3 bases at V and 4 bases at J, with 9 bases between. The germline V gene encodes CDR1 SEHNR and CDR2 FQNEAQ (reference sequence). CDR3 length equals 13 residues. The CDR3 spells CASSFNPIYGYTF. The CDR3 nucleotides read TGTGCCAGCAGCTTTAACCCAATCTATGGCTACACCTTC.

The CDR3 DNA reads TGTGCCACGCGGATGGGGAACACTGAAGCTTTCTTT. Translated: CATRMGNTEAFF. This chain uses TRBV24-1 with TRBJ1-1; D gene uncertain. CDR1 KGHDR and CDR2 SFDVKD come from the germline V gene. The length of the CDR3 is 12 residues. Trimming removed 10 bases from V and 1 base from J, with 9 bases in between.

This rearrangement joins TRBV6-5 to TRBJ1-5; no firm D call. The CDR3 loop spans 13 amino acids. V shed 4 bases and J shed 4 bases, with 8 bases lying between them. From germline, CDR1 is MNHEY and CDR2 SVGAGI. CDR3 DNA: TGTGCCAGCAGTTCCTACCAGAATCAGCCCCAGCATTTT. Its protein product is CASSSYQNQPQHF.

A single count supports this clone. J is TRBJ2-2 and V is TRBV7-9; the D gene is possibly TRBD1 (5 bases). Trimming pared 3 bases from V and 4 bases from J, leaving 12 bases between. The CDR3 covers 15 residues. Germline V CDR1 and CDR2: SEHNR, FQNEAQ (reference sequence). CDR3 protein: CASSFSRVSTGELFF. Here the CDR3 DNA reads TGTGCCAGCAGCTTTAGCAGGGTGTCCACCGGGGAGCTGTTTTTT.

The chain has TRBV29-1 and TRBJ2-3, with no clear D. This CDR3 is built from 11 residues. The V gene lost 4 bases and the J gene lost 1 base, with 3 bases spanning the gap. The V gene's germline CDR1 is SQVTM and CDR2 ANQGSEA. The CDR3 DNA reads TGCAGCGTTGCTCGCACAGATACGCAGTATTTT. It is translated as CSVARTDTQYF.

This chain uses TRBV16 with TRBJ1-1; D is ambiguous. The CDR3 runs 14 residues. Germline CDR1 is KGHSY and CDR2 is FQNENV. V was shortened by 0 bases and J by 0 bases, with 5 bases between the two germline ends. The CDR3 spells CASSQSLMNTEAFF. CDR3 in DNA: TGTGCCAGCAGCCAATCGTTGATGAACACTGAAGCTTTCTTT. Filled out from reference TRBV16 and TRBJ1-1, the complete variable domain reads GEEVAQTPKHLVRGEGQKAKLYCAPIKGHSYVFWYQQVLKNEFKFLISFQNENVFDETGMPKERFSAKCLPNSPCSLEIQATKLEDSAVYFCASSQSLMNTEAFFGQGTRLTVV.

V and J are TRBV7-6 and TRBJ2-1; 10 nucleotides agree with TRBD2. V lost 1 base, J lost 9 bases, and 6 bases stayed unmatched. This CDR3 is built from 15 residues. Germline V gene lookup returns CDR1 SGHVS and CDR2 FNYEAQ. CDR3 region: CASSLVERGGGEQFF. DNA of the CDR3: TGTGCCAGCAGCTTAGTTGAGCGGGGGGGCGGTGAGCAGTTCTTC.

This clone appeared once. The chain joins TRBV6-5 to TRBJ1-4; no reliable D call. The length of the CDR3 is 15 residues. Germline V gene lookup returns CDR1 MNHEY and CDR2 SVGAGI. Trimming took off 2 bases at V and 0 bases at J, with 7 bases between the two ends. The CDR3 DNA follows: TGTGCCAGCAGTTACGGTGGGGCAACTAATGAAAAACTGTTTTTT. Protein: CASSYGGATNEKLFF.

The chain combines TRBV12-5 with TRBJ2-6; unclear D gene. Germline CDR1 is LGHNT and CDR2 is FRNRAP. The V end was cut by 6 bases, the J end by 2 bases, with 5 bases between. The CDR3 runs 13 residues. CDR3 DNA: TGTGCTAGTGGGGAAGCTGGGGCCAACGTCCTGACTTTC. This sequence encodes CASGEAGANVLTF.

This chain joins TRBV5-1 and TRBJ1-1; D gene ambiguous. Germline V gene lookup returns CDR1 SGHRS and CDR2 YFSETQ. The CDR3 is made up of 14 amino acids. Deletions cut 1 base from V and 5 bases from J, with 12 bases between. CDR3 nucleotides: TGCGCCAGCAGCTTGAAAAGGCAATGGACTGAAGCTTTCTTT. Protein sequence: CASSLKRQWTEAFF.

The chain joins TRBV24-1 to TRBJ1-1; 7 bases are shared with TRBD1. The CDR3 sequence is 15 residues long. J was trimmed by 4 bases and V by 2 bases; bases with no gene match: 6. CDR1 and CDR2 from the germline V gene are KGHDR and SFDVKD. This CDR3 is CATSDSSQGGTEAFF. CDR3 sequence (DNA): TGTGCCACCAGTGATTCCTCCCAGGGGGGCACTGAAGCTTTCTTT.

V gene TRBV21-1 combines with J gene TRBJ2-7. TRBV21-1 is a documented pseudogene. CDR3 length: 12 amino acids. CDR3 loop: CASSKGGIKQYF. CDR3 nucleotides: TGTGCCAGCAGCAAAGGGGGGATAAAGCAGTACTTC.

The rearrangement uses TRBV10-3 and TRBJ1-1, with D possibly matching TRBD1 (5 bases). CDR3 length equals 14 residues. V lost 4 bases, J lost 0 bases, and 9 bases lay in between. Germline CDR1 reads ENHRY; CDR2 reads SYGVKD. The CDR3 is CAISVSGLNTEAFF. Here the CDR3 DNA reads TGTGCCATCAGTGTATCGGGGCTGAACACTGAAGCTTTCTTT.

This CDR3 is CASRNGIGQGTGEQYF. The CDR3 DNA reads as TGCGCCAGCAGAAACGGAATTGGACAGGGGACTGGCGAGCAGTACTTC. V is TRBV5-1 and J is TRBJ2-7, with TRBD1 identical over 9 bases. CDR1 and CDR2 from the germline V gene are SGHRS and YFSETQ. After removal of 5 bases from V and 6 bases from J, the junction contained 15 bases not matched to a gene. The CDR3 runs to 16 residues.